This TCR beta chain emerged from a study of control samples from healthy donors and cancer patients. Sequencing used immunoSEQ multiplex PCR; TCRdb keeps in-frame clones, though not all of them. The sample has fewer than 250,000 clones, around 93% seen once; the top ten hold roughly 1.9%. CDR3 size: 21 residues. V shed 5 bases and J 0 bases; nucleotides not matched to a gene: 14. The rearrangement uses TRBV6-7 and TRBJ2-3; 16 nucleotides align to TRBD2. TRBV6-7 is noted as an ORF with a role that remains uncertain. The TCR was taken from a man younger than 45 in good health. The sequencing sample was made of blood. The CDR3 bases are TGTGCCAGCAGTGCCCCGGGACTAGCGGGGGGGACGAACGCAAGCACAGATACGCAGTATTTT. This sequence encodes CASSAPGLAGGTNASTDTQYF.